These 8 T cell receptor beta chains came from one sample sequenced in a study of blood T cells in healthy people across ages. Together with a sample-barcoded 5' primer, a J-beta primer mix was included in a second PCR lasting roughly 6 to 12 cycles. TCRdb reprocessed the 5' RACE reads via MiXCR and lists one record per CDR3 protein. This table has hundreds of thousands of distinct CDR3 sequences, 45% to 65% appearing once. Sequences were obtained from blood. Receptors originate from a man between 60 and 75 years old in good health.

There are a few counts of this clonotype. One end of the junction is discordant with germline, which a read error may explain. V is TRBV27 and J is TRBJ2-5; no definite D call. The CDR3 runs 13 residues. CDR1 MNHEY and CDR2 SMNVEV come from the germline V gene (reference sequence). The CDR3 region has the DNA TGTGCCAGCAGCTTATCCCGCCAAGAGACCCAGTACTTC. Its translation is CASSLSRQETQYF.

A single count supports this clonotype. The chain joins TRBV11-2 to TRBJ1-3, with no clear D. V was pared by 5 bases and J by 0 bases, with 11 bases between. The CDR3 totals 15 residues. Germline V gene sequence: CDR1 SGHAT, CDR2 FQNNGV. CDR3 loop: CASSLRANSGNTIYF. CDR3 DNA sequence: TGTGCCAGCAGCCTCCGCGCGAACTCTGGAAACACCATATATTTT.

Details on this clonotype: The junction differs from germline at one of its ends, possibly a read error. The J gene is TRBJ2-3, the V gene TRBV24-1, with unresolved D. Germline V lookup: CDR1 KGHDR, CDR2 SFDVKD. The CDR3 totals 13 residues. The DNA for the CDR3 is TGTGCCACCAGTGACACCTACACAAATACGCAGTATTTT. This encodes CATSDTYTNTQYF.

This clonotype was seen a handful of times. The chain couples TRBV3-1 to TRBJ2-4; no firm D call. This CDR3 is built from 15 residues. Looked up from germline, CDR1 is LGHDT and CDR2 is YNNKEL (reference sequence). The V end was cut by 4 bases, the J end by 7 bases, with 17 bases between. As DNA, the CDR3 is TGTGCCAGCAGCCCCGACTGGACCGCGCACAACATTCAGTACTTC. It specifies CASSPDWTAHNIQYF.

The chain joins TRBV19 to TRBJ2-5; D is undetermined. Germline V gene sequence: CDR1 LNHDA, CDR2 SQIVND (reference sequence). The CDR3 has 13 residues. The V and J ends lost 1 base and 1 base respectively, with 4 bases between them. DNA for the CDR3: TGTGCCAGTAGTATAGCAGCCCAAGAGACCCAGTACTTC. Translated: CASSIAAQETQYF.

The V gene is TRBV6-5, the J gene TRBJ2-1, with 8 nucleotides matching TRBD1. The DNA matches TRBJ2-7 better at its end, which makes the J call doubtful. The CDR3 is made up of 13 amino acids. Germline CDR1 MNHEY, CDR2 SVGAGI. For the CDR3, the DNA is TGTGCCAACTCGACAGGGGAATGGTACGAGCAGTACTTC. Translated, it gives CANSTGEWYEQYF.

The CDR3 reads CASRIESSYNSPLHF. CDR3 nucleotide sequence: TGTGCCAGCAGGATCGAGAGCTCCTATAATTCACCCCTCCACTTT. This rearrangement joins TRBV2 to TRBJ1-6; D gene uncertain. Trimming pared 6 bases from V and 0 bases from J, leaving 9 bases between. CDR1 SNHLY and CDR2 FYNNEI come from the germline V gene. There are 15 residues in the CDR3.

There are a few counts of this clonotype. J is TRBJ2-4 and V is TRBV27; TRBD1 matches at 8 bases. The CDR3 has 19 residues. CDR1 MNHEY and CDR2 SMNVEV come from the germline V gene (reference sequence). J gave up 7 bases and V 0 bases, and 17 bases lay outside the gene matches. CDR3 DNA: TGTGCCAGCAGTTTATCGGTTCCGGGGGTTACAGGGGGTGGGAACATTCAGTACTTC. Its protein is CASSLSVPGVTGGGNIQYF.